These T cell receptor beta chains were read from a single sample in a study of follicular helper T cells after annual influenza vaccination. Libraries were prepared by immunoSEQ multiplex PCR; TCRdb keeps only in-frame clonotypes and omits some of them. The repertoire has several thousand clones, approximately 80% of them found once; the top ten carry 2% to 2.5%. The sample was CXCR5+ CD38- circulating T follicular helper cells from blood, taken on the day of influenza vaccination. Receptors originate from an adult who received the influenza vaccine. Each CDR3 is given with its conserved first and last residue. The order of the fields is J gene, V gene, clone size, D gene, CDR3 DNA, CDR3 protein. A D gene is named only where the DNA matches it firmly. Not all rows give a size; the values are once, few, many and, for expanded clones, a class.

TRBJ2-3	TRBV18	-	TRBD1	TGTGCCAGCTCCGCCCAACAGGGGAAAGATACGCAGTATTTT	CASSAQQGKDTQYF
TRBJ1-1	TRBV7-2	-	-	TGTGCCAGCAGTACCGACAGAAACACTGAAGCTTTCTTT	CASSTDRNTEAFF
TRBJ2-5	TRBV7-9	-	-	TGTGCCAGCAGCGTGCTTGGGCAAGAGACCCAGTACTTC	CASSVLGQETQYF
TRBJ2-7	TRBV9	-	-	TGTGCCAGCAGCTTGAACCCCTCCTACGAGCAGTACTTC	CASSLNPSYEQYF
TRBJ1-3	TRBV5-8	-	-	TGTGCCAGCAGCTTGTCGGGGAATGGAAACACCATATATTTT	CASSLSGNGNTIYF
TRBJ2-6	TRBV18	-	TRBD1	TGTGCCAGCTCTCCCAGGGGCGGACAGGTTGGGGCCAACGTCCTGACTTTC	CASSPRGGQVGANVLTF
TRBJ1-6	TRBV6-5	-	TRBD1	TGTGCCAGCAGCCAAGGACAGGGGGCTAATTCACCCCTCCACTTT	CASSQGQGANSPLHF
TRBJ2-2	TRBV2	-	-	TGTGCCAGCAGGGGCAGGGACACCGGGGAGCTGTTTTTT	CASRGRDTGELFF
TRBJ1-6	TRBV5-1	-	TRBD1	TGCGCCAGCAGCTCGAGAACCGGGACAGGGGATTCACCCCTCCACTTT	CASSSRTGTGDSPLHF
TRBJ2-3	TRBV7-8	once	-	TGTGCCAGCAGCGTTTTGGATTGGCCAGATACGCAGTATTTT	CASSVLDWPDTQYF
TRBJ2-7	TRBV5-4	once	TRBD2	TGTGCCAGCAGCCAAGAAAGCGGGGGGGCTTACGAGCAGTACTTC	CASSQESGGAYEQYF
TRBJ2-2	TRBV2	once	TRBD1	TGTGCCAGCCGTGGGACAGGGTATTCCGGGGAGCTGTTTTTT	CASRGTGYSGELFF
TRBJ1-2	TRBV4-3	-	TRBD1	TGCGCCAGCAGCCAAGAAAGGACAGGGGGCGGTGGCTACACCTTC	CASSQERTGGGGYTF
TRBJ1-6	TRBV5-1	few	-	TGCGCCAGCAGCTCCGAACTCACTAACAGGGCTCGTTCACCCCTCCACTTT	CASSSELTNRARSPLHF
TRBJ1-1	TRBV7-9	-	-	TGTGCCAGCAGCTTAGAGAACTCACAAGGTGAAGCTTTCTTT	CASSLENSQGEAFF
TRBJ2-1	TRBV6-5	-	TRBD1	TGTGCCAGCATATGGGACAGTACTTACAATGAGCAGTTCTTC	CASIWDSTYNEQFF
TRBJ1-1	TRBV5-1	once	-	TGCGCCAGCACCAAGACAGGCATGAACACTGAAGCTTTCTTT	CASTKTGMNTEAFF
TRBJ1-1	TRBV5-1	-	-	TGCGCCAGCAGCCCTATAGAAGGGGCGAATGTCGGAGCTTTCTTT	CASSPIEGANVGAFF
TRBJ1-6	TRBV7-3	-	-	TGTGCCAGCAGCTTAAGGGGGTCAAATAATTCACCCCTCCACTTT	CASSLRGSNNSPLHF
TRBJ2-1	TRBV6-1	-	TRBD2	TGTGCCAGCAGTGACCCTAGCGGGGGGGCGTTTCGGAATGAGCAGTTCTTC	CASSDPSGGAFRNEQFF
TRBJ1-2	TRBV6-1	-	TRBD1	TGTGCCAGCAGTGAAGAGGGACAGGGTAATGGCTACACCTTC	CASSEEGQGNGYTF
TRBJ2-4	TRBV7-2	-	TRBD1	TGTGCCAGCAGCTCCAACCACCAGACAGGGAAAAACATTCAGTACTTC	CASSSNHQTGKNIQYF
TRBJ2-1	TRBV7-3	few	-	TGTGCCAGCAGCCCCGGGGAGGGGGTTGATGAGCAGTTCTTC	CASSPGEGVDEQFF
TRBJ1-2	TRBV27	-	-	TGTGCCAGTCGGCCTAATGGGCTATATGGCTACACCTTC	CASRPNGLYGYTF
TRBJ2-7	TRBV9	-	-	TGTGCCAGCAGCGTCAGTTGGACTCCGACCTACGAGCAGTACTTC	CASSVSWTPTYEQYF
TRBJ2-6	TRBV5-1	-	-	TGCGCCAGCAGCTCGGACTCTGGGGCCAACGTCCTGACTTTC	CASSSDSGANVLTF
TRBJ1-5	TRBV7-2	-	-	TGTGCCAGCAGCTTCGACAGAGATCAGCCCCAGCATTTT	CASSFDRDQPQHF
TRBJ2-7	TRBV11-2	-	-	TGTGCCAGCAGTTGGGCCAGCTACGAGCAGTACTTC	CASSWASYEQYF
TRBJ1-1	TRBV6-5	once	TRBD1	TGTGCCAGCAGCAAGGGACAGTCCATGAACACTGAAGCTTTCTTT	CASSKGQSMNTEAFF
TRBJ2-2	TRBV7-2	-	TRBD1	TGTGCCAGCAAGGACAGGATAAAATCCGGGGAGCTGTTTTTT	CASKDRIKSGELFF
TRBJ2-2	TRBV6-6	-	-	TGTGCCAGCAGTTACACGGCAGCCGGGGAGCTGTTTTTT	CASSYTAAGELFF
TRBJ1-4	TRBV20-1	-	-	TGCAGTGCTAGTATCCGGGACAAACTGTTTTTT	CSASIRDKLFF
TRBJ2-7	TRBV4-1	-	TRBD2	TGCGCCAGCAGCCCGAGGTCGGGGGGGTACGAGCAGTACTTC	CASSPRSGGYEQYF
TRBJ1-1	TRBV27	-	-	TGTGCCAGCAGTTTAGGGCGGGGCACTGAAGCTTTCTTT	CASSLGRGTEAFF
TRBJ1-3	TRBV10-3	-	-	TGTGCCATCAGTACCGGGTGGGCTGGAAACACCATATATTTT	CAISTGWAGNTIYF
TRBJ1-2	TRBV19	-	-	TGTGCCAGTAGTATGGGTTATGGCTACACCTTC	CASSMGYGYTF
TRBJ1-3	TRBV4-2	-	-	TGTGCCAGCAGCCGAGATATAAGAACAGGGTTAAACACCATATATTTT	CASSRDIRTGLNTIYF
TRBJ2-5	TRBV9	-	TRBD2	TGTGCCAGCAGCGTACGTGGGGAGGGGTCCTCCCAGTACTTC	CASSVRGEGSSQYF
TRBJ2-5	TRBV5-1	-	TRBD2	TGCGCCTCCAGTAAGAACGGCGGGGGCCAAGAGACCCAGTACTTC	CASSKNGGGQETQYF
TRBJ1-5	TRBV18	-	-	TGTGCCAGCTCACCCGAATGGGGCAGGGATCAGCCCCAGCATTTT	CASSPEWGRDQPQHF